This is a list of T cell receptor beta chains from one sample in a study of T cells after yellow fever vaccination. One entry per CDR3 protein results from TCRdb running MiXCR on the 5' RACE reads. Of about 340,000 distinct CDR3 sequences listed, under 15% are singletons. The material sequenced was CD4+ T cells sorted from PBMCs, taken 15 days after the yellow fever booster vaccination. The receptors derive from a man younger than 35 who received the YFV17D yellow fever vaccine. The CDR3 runs from the conserved cysteine through the conserved F or W.

j_call: TRBJ1-2; v_call: TRBV7-2; cdr3_aa: CASSEGTGGPLNYGYTF
j_call: TRBJ1-5; v_call: TRBV30; cdr3_aa: CAWPTGLFQPQHF
j_call: TRBJ1-3; v_call: TRBV12-3/TRBV12-4; cdr3_aa: CASSLELPGNTIYF
j_call: TRBJ2-3; v_call: TRBV6-5; cdr3_aa: CASSLQGASPHTQYF
j_call: TRBJ1-5; v_call: TRBV6-6; cdr3_aa: CASSPPGGGNQPQHF
j_call: TRBJ2-3; v_call: TRBV5-1; cdr3_aa: CASRGTGGSDTQYF
j_call: TRBJ2-6; v_call: TRBV4-3; cdr3_aa: CASSQDRGDSGANVLTF
j_call: TRBJ1-1; v_call: TRBV27; cdr3_aa: CASSRGRENTEAFF
j_call: TRBJ2-2; v_call: TRBV18; cdr3_aa: CASSPASLTGELFF
j_call: TRBJ1-5; v_call: TRBV20-1; cdr3_aa: CSARDPGRGNQPQHF
j_call: TRBJ2-2; v_call: TRBV7-3; cdr3_aa: CASSPLATRTGELFF
j_call: TRBJ2-5; v_call: TRBV11-1; cdr3_aa: CASSSHMQETQYF
j_call: TRBJ2-7; v_call: TRBV5-6; cdr3_aa: CASSLDRTYEQYF
j_call: TRBJ2-7; v_call: TRBV5-1; cdr3_aa: CASQQGSGRFAYEQYF
j_call: TRBJ2-2; v_call: TRBV10-3; cdr3_aa: CAIRGSGTANTGELFF
j_call: TRBJ2-5; v_call: TRBV20-1; cdr3_aa: CSAPQQGRQETQYF
j_call: TRBJ1-1; v_call: TRBV12-3/TRBV12-4; cdr3_aa: CASSLNYRNTEAFF
j_call: TRBJ1-5; v_call: TRBV5-1; cdr3_aa: CASSPQGLDSNQPQHF
j_call: TRBJ1-4; v_call: TRBV4-1; cdr3_aa: CASSQDPQAATNEKLFF
j_call: TRBJ2-1; v_call: TRBV7-9; cdr3_aa: CASSLDGVSYNEQFF
j_call: TRBJ2-1; v_call: TRBV5-1; cdr3_aa: CASSPGTDLSSYNEQFF
j_call: TRBJ1-4; v_call: TRBV7-2; cdr3_aa: CASTRMSQGLGEKLFF
j_call: TRBJ1-6; v_call: TRBV12-3/TRBV12-4; cdr3_aa: CASSLEQGIGALDSPLHF
j_call: TRBJ2-1; v_call: TRBV12-3/TRBV12-4; cdr3_aa: CASSQSRTYNEQFF
j_call: TRBJ2-3; v_call: TRBV4-1; cdr3_aa: CASSPPGDGTDTQYF
j_call: TRBJ1-2; v_call: TRBV7-2; cdr3_aa: CASSLIGASYGYTF
j_call: TRBJ2-3; v_call: TRBV18; cdr3_aa: CASSQNGGFGTDTQYF
j_call: TRBJ2-1; v_call: TRBV5-1; cdr3_aa: CASSPRGRDNEQFF
j_call: TRBJ2-2; v_call: TRBV4-3; cdr3_aa: CASSRDGASSRTGELFF
j_call: TRBJ2-2; v_call: TRBV7-2; cdr3_aa: CASSFLRGSGELFF
j_call: TRBJ2-5; v_call: TRBV4-1; cdr3_aa: CASTQADGHRKVETQYF